The clone carrying this TCR beta chain was found many times. The antigen is not known. Isolation recovered at least 6 million PBMCs from every sample. This specimen comes from a study of blood T cells in healthy people across ages. Sample-barcoded 5' priming and a J-beta primer mix drove a second PCR of roughly 7 to 11 cycles. TCRdb recomputed calls from the 5' RACE reads with MiXCR, one row per CDR3 protein. The sample has about 570,000 distinct CDR3 sequences; approximately 30% are singletons. Study-wide results and limits: Diversity of TCR beta per million T cells declined in a roughly linear way with age.

The sample consisted of blood. The source is a woman in her seventies in good health.

CDR3 DNA sequence: TGCAGTGCTAGAGTAGGGTGGGGATTTCATGGCTACACCTTC. Its translation is CSARVGWGFHGYTF. The J gene is TRBJ1-2, the V gene TRBV20-1; D gene unclear. This CDR3 comprises 14 residues. V shed 1 base and J shed 6 bases, with 15 bases lying between them. Germline CDR1 reads DFQATT; CDR2 reads SNEGSKA (reference sequence).